This TCR beta chain came from a study of blood T cell repertoires in COVID-19. Only in-frame clones appear in the TCRdb table, and some are missing; sequencing was by immunoSEQ multiplex PCR. There are fewer than 250,000 clones in the sample; more than 70% occur only once, and roughly 2.9% lies in the top ten. Material: peripheral blood. The receptor comes from a man aged 45 to 65 with active or convalescent COVID-19.

The CDR3 nucleotides read TGTGCCAGCAAGTCAGGGGGAGCCCTCTCCTACGAGCAGTACTTC. Its protein product is CASKSGGALSYEQYF. The rearrangement links TRBV2 to TRBJ2-7, with 7 bases fitting TRBD1. CDR1 is SNHLY and CDR2 is FYNNEI in the germline V gene. The CDR3 is made up of 15 amino acids. J lost 0 bases, V lost 7 bases, and 9 bases had no gene match.